Listed here are 30 T cell receptor beta chains from one sample, sequenced in a study of spatial heterogeneity in lung cancer. This sample's time point: sample taken at primary tumor resection. TCRdb reprocessed the 5' RACE reads with MiXCR, giving one entry per CDR3 protein. The sample consists of tens of thousands of distinct CDR3 sequences, approximately 15% of them appearing once. The specimen was PBMCs, collected at surgery. Every receptor here comes from a male donor with early-stage non-small cell lung cancer.

The CDR3: CASRKGDRRYEQYF. In DNA, the CDR3 is TGCGCCAGCCGGAAGGGCGACCGGAGATACGAGCAGTACTTC. The rearrangement links TRBV5-1 to TRBJ2-7; D not resolved. V lost 7 bases and J lost 4, with 18 bases in between. The CDR3 consists of 14 residues. Germline CDR1 SGHRS, CDR2 YFSETQ.

The V and J genes are TRBV10-3 and TRBJ1-5; D not certain. V was pared by 4 bases and J by 4 bases, with 14 bases between. Germline CDR1 reads ENHRY; CDR2 reads SYGVKD. The CDR3 runs 15 residues. DNA of the CDR3: TGTGCCATCAGTGCCGGGCAAGGAAATAATCAGCCCCAGCATTTT. Amino acid sequence: CAISAGQGNNQPQHF.

The V call is TRBV20-1, the J call TRBJ1-4, with 9 bases matching TRBD1. Germline trimming cut 5 bases from V and 8 bases from J; bases unmatched to any gene: 9. Germline CDR1 reads DFQATT; CDR2 reads SNEGSKA (reference sequence). This CDR3 region has 14 residues. This CDR3 reads CSAFNRGREEKLFF. CDR3 in DNA: TGCAGTGCTTTTAACAGGGGGCGAGAGGAAAAACTGTTTTTT.

This clonotype appeared a single time. The J gene is TRBJ1-2, the V gene TRBV7-9; D is undetermined. The V gene's germline CDR1 is SEHNR and CDR2 FQNEAQ (reference sequence). V was cut by 5 bases and J by 2 bases, with 9 bases left in between. The CDR3 has 13 amino acids. The CDR3 loop is CASSLKENYGYTF. CDR3 DNA sequence: TGTGCCAGCAGCCTGAAGGAAAACTATGGCTACACCTTC.

The rearrangement links TRBV27 to TRBJ2-3; tentative D call: TRBD1 (5 bases). Looked up from germline, CDR1 is MNHEY and CDR2 is SMNVEV (reference sequence). Trimming removed 1 base at V and 4 bases at J, with 15 bases between. This CDR3 is 16 amino acids long. CDR3 region: CASSLLNLGRPDTQYF. DNA of the CDR3: TGTGCCAGCAGTTTATTAAATTTGGGGCGCCCAGATACGCAGTATTTT.

The CDR3 coding sequence is TGTGCCACCAGTGATTTGCAAACATCAGCAAGTAATTACAATGAGCAGTTCTTC. Encoded protein: CATSDLQTSASNYNEQFF. The V gene is TRBV24-1, the J gene TRBJ2-1; D ambiguous. Germline V gene sequence: CDR1 KGHDR, CDR2 SFDVKD. This CDR3 comprises 18 residues. Trimming pared 0 bases from V and 4 bases from J, leaving 18 bases between.

The table lists this clonotype with many counts. The chain has TRBV7-9 and TRBJ2-5; 7 bases map to TRBD1. Germline CDR1 is SEHNR and CDR2 is FQNEAQ (reference sequence). The CDR3 extends over 15 amino acids. V lost 5 bases to trimming and J lost 2 bases; unmatched junction nucleotides: 8. This CDR3 reads CASSTPTGPQETQYF. For the CDR3, the DNA is TGTGCCAGCAGCACCCCGACAGGGCCACAAGAGACCCAGTACTTC.

The V and J genes are TRBV30 and TRBJ1-1; 8 bases are a match to TRBD1. Germline CDR1 is GTSNPN and CDR2 is SVGIG (reference sequence). There are 13 residues in the CDR3. V shed 4 bases and J 3 bases; nucleotides not matched to a gene: 4. The chain's CDR3 is CAWTGGVDTEAFF. CDR3 coding DNA: TGTGCCTGGACAGGGGGCGTAGACACTGAAGCTTTCTTT.

In this sample, this clonotype turned up a few times. The V and J genes are TRBV9 and TRBJ2-5, with D perhaps TRBD1 or TRBD2 (5 bases each). CDR3 length: 14 amino acids. V dropped 3 bases and J dropped 5 bases, with 14 bases sitting between them. Germline CDR1 reads SGDLS; CDR2 reads YYNGEE. For the CDR3, the DNA is TGTGCCAGCAGCGGATGGGGGTCGGGGGAGACCCAGTACTTC. This encodes CASSGWGSGETQYF.

This clonotype was detected a few times. The chain couples TRBV4-1 to TRBJ1-2, with TRBD1 matching over 8 bases. Trimming removed 2 bases from V and 7 bases from J; junction bases left unmatched: 9. The CDR3 totals 15 residues. Germline-derived CDR1 and CDR2 are MGHRA and YSYEKL. CDR3 DNA sequence: TGCGCCAGCAGCCAAAGCGGACAGGGAGGCAGTGGCTACACCTTC. This codes for CASSQSGQGGSGYTF.

As for this clonotype: At one end, the junction sequence differs from germline, possibly due to a read error. This chain links TRBV2 with TRBJ2-7, with D possibly matching TRBD2 (6 bases). The CDR3 consists of 12 residues. CDR1 is SNHLY and CDR2 is FYNNEI in the germline V gene. CDR3 sequence reads: CASSEALRGGMF. The DNA of the CDR3 is TGTGCCAGCAGTGAAGCTTTGAGGGGCGGGATGTTC.

This clonotype was counted only a few times. The chain combines TRBV28 with TRBJ2-7, with 7 bases aligning to TRBD1. V lost 5 bases, J lost 1 base, and 8 bases stayed unmatched. The CDR3 sequence is 15 residues long. Germline V gives CDR1 MDHEN, CDR2 SYDVKM. CDR3: CASSRGGHGSYEQYF. The CDR3 coding sequence is TGTGCCAGCAGTCGAGGGGGCCACGGTTCCTACGAGCAGTACTTC.

The rearrangement links TRBV11-3 to TRBJ2-2; TRBD2 is a possible D gene (6 bases). V dropped 1 base and J dropped 2 bases, with 11 bases sitting between them. Germline CDR1 and CDR2: SGHNT and YENEEA. This CDR3 contains 16 residues. The CDR3 here is CASSLVGTSNTGELFF. In DNA, the CDR3 is TGTGCCAGCAGCTTAGTGGGGACTTCAAACACCGGGGAGCTGTTTTTT.

This clonotype was counted many times. V gene TRBV6-2 or TRBV6-3 combines with J gene TRBJ2-6; 10 bases are shared with TRBD1. The J segment lost 4 bases and the V segment lost 7 bases, leaving 7 bases of the junction unmatched. Germline V gene sequence: CDR1 MNHEY, CDR2 SVGEGT. This CDR3 has 16 residues. The CDR3 sequence: CASIPGQGRGANVLTF. DNA for the CDR3: TGTGCCAGCATACCGGGACAGGGGCGCGGGGCCAACGTCCTGACTTTC.

At least ten counts were recorded for this clonotype. This rearrangement joins TRBV6-5 to TRBJ2-7; D is undetermined. Germline CDR1 MNHEY, CDR2 SVGAGI. V shed 8 bases and J shed 3 bases, with 14 bases lying between them. The CDR3 is made up of 13 amino acids. The CDR3 is CASSADPYYEQYF. The CDR3 region has the DNA TGTGCCAGCTCCGCGGACCCTTACTACGAGCAGTACTTC.

The genes are TRBV2 and TRBJ1-4; D remains ambiguous. The V gene's germline CDR1 is SNHLY and CDR2 FYNNEI. Deletions cut 6 bases from V and 3 bases from J, with 11 bases between. This CDR3 has 14 residues. The CDR3 bases are TGTGCCAGCAGCCTTCAGAGAGCTAATGAAAAACTGTTTTTT. Amino acids: CASSLQRANEKLFF.

The chain carries TRBV28 and TRBJ2-7; D not resolved. The CDR3 extends over 15 amino acids. The V gene lost 5 bases and the J gene lost 5 bases, with 19 bases spanning the gap. Germline CDR1 is MDHEN and CDR2 is SYDVKM. CDR3 DNA: TGTGCCAGCAGTCCCCCCGGAAGGGTCCCCCACGAGCAGTACTTC. It codes for CASSPPGRVPHEQYF.

This clonotype was recorded many times. The V call is TRBV15, the J call TRBJ2-7; D is uncertain. The CDR3 covers 14 residues. V lost 1 base and J 4 bases, leaving 11 bases between the germline ends. Per the germline V gene, CDR1 is LNHNV and CDR2 is YYDKDF (reference sequence). The CDR3 protein is CATSRAFSGYEQYF. CDR3 sequence (DNA): TGTGCCACCAGCAGAGCTTTCTCTGGGTACGAGCAGTACTTC. Full variable domain (rest looked up from reference TRBV15 and TRBJ2-7): DAMVIQNPRYQVTQFGKPVTLSCSQTLNHNVMYWYQQKSSQAPKLLFHYYDKDFNNEADTPDNFQSRRPNTSFCFLDIRSPGLGDTAMYLCATSRAFSGYEQYFGPGTRLTVT.

Many counts were recorded for this clonotype. This CDR3 reads CASSLTALRQETQYF. The CDR3 nucleotides are TGTGCCAGCAGTTTGACTGCCCTCCGCCAAGAGACCCAGTACTTC. The J gene is TRBJ2-5, the V gene TRBV28, with D uncertain. The length of the CDR3 is 15 residues. The germline V gene encodes CDR1 MDHEN and CDR2 SYDVKM. Trimming took off 3 bases at V and 1 base at J, with 12 bases between the two ends.

This clonotype was seen a handful of times. In DNA form, the CDR3 reads TGTGCCACCAGTCCTTTAGGGTTGGGTGAGCAGTTCTTC. Its translation is CATSPLGLGEQFF. The chain employs TRBV24-1 and TRBJ2-1; D gene uncertain. Trimming removed 6 bases from V and 9 bases from J, with 14 bases in between. Germline V gives CDR1 KGHDR, CDR2 SFDVKD. This CDR3 is built from 13 residues.

This CDR3 reads CASSFEGGGAGETQYF. CDR3 bases: TGTGCCAGCAGCTTTGAAGGCGGGGGGGCCGGTGAGACCCAGTACTTC. The rearrangement uses TRBV5-5 and TRBJ2-5, with 9 nucleotides matching TRBD2. The V segment lost 2 bases and the J segment 5 bases; nucleotides outside the gene matches: 10. This CDR3 has 16 residues. The germline CDR1 and CDR2 sequences are SGHKS and YYEKEE (reference sequence).

This chain uses TRBV30 with TRBJ2-1; D could derive from TRBD1 or TRBD2 (6 bases each). V was shortened by 2 bases and J by 0 bases, with 14 bases between the two germline ends. Germline V gives CDR1 GTSNPN, CDR2 SVGIG (reference sequence). The CDR3 contains 16 residues. CDR3 nucleotides: TGTGCCTGGAGTCCCTTGGGGGGCCGCTCCTACAATGAGCAGTTCTTC. Its translation: CAWSPLGGRSYNEQFF. Variable domain in full (rest from reference TRBV30 and TRBJ2-1): SQTIHQWPATLVQPVGSPLSLECTVEGTSNPNLYWYRQAAGRGLQLLFYSVGIGQISSEVPQNLSASRPQDRQFILSSKKLLLSDSGFYLCAWSPLGGRSYNEQFFGPGTRLTVL.

This clonotype has more than one count but fewer than ten. This rearrangement joins TRBV27 to TRBJ1-2, with D hard to call. Germline V gene data show CDR1 as MNHEY and CDR2 as SMNVEV (reference sequence). The CDR3 consists of 14 residues. V was trimmed by 6 bases and J by 4 bases, leaving 15 bases between them. CDR3 coding DNA: TGTGCCAGCAGCTTGAGATCTGGGCTCTATGGCTACACCTTC. Its protein is CASSLRSGLYGYTF.

In this sample, this clonotype turned up once. The CDR3 sequence is CASSPDARAPWEAKNIQYF. For the CDR3, the DNA is TGTGCCAGCAGCCCTGACGCCCGGGCTCCCTGGGAAGCCAAAAACATTCAGTACTTC. The chain has TRBV7-2 and TRBJ2-4, with D unclear. V lost 5 bases, J lost 0 bases, and 23 bases lay in between. There are 19 residues in the CDR3. Germline assignment: CDR1 SGHTA and CDR2 FQGNSA.

This clonotype has a handful of counts. The chain combines TRBV4-2 with TRBJ1-6; no clear D. In germline, CDR1 is LGHNA, CDR2 YNFKEQ. V lost 0 bases to trimming and J lost 3 bases, with 12 bases between them. CDR3 length: 17 amino acids. The CDR3 reads CASSQDWQAYYNSPLHF. In DNA, the CDR3 is TGTGCCAGCAGCCAAGATTGGCAGGCCTACTATAATTCACCCCTCCACTTT.

In its sample, this clonotype was seen many times. This chain joins TRBV5-1 and TRBJ2-6; 8 bases line up with TRBD1. Losses at the gene ends were 5 bases for V and 2 bases for J; bases not matched to a gene: 6. CDR3 size: 16 residues. CDR1 is SGHRS and CDR2 is YFSETQ in the germline V gene. Here the CDR3 DNA reads TGCGCCAGCAGGGACAGGGCAAACCCTGGGGCCAACGTCCTGACTTTC. It codes for CASRDRANPGANVLTF.

The V call is TRBV5-6, the J call TRBJ2-3; TRBD1 matches at 8 bases. The CDR3 has 15 residues. Germline assignment: CDR1 SGHDT and CDR2 YYEEEE. Trimming removed 4 bases from V and 2 bases from J; junction bases left unmatched: 6. The CDR3 here is CASSPGTGVTDTQYF. The CDR3 DNA sequence: TGTGCCAGCAGCCCTGGGACAGGAGTCACAGATACGCAGTATTTT.

The chain combines TRBV28 with TRBJ2-3; 8 nucleotides line up with TRBD2. CDR1 is MDHEN, CDR2 SYDVKM, per germline. This CDR3 region has 17 residues. The trim removed 2 bases at V and 5 bases at J, leaving 12 bases unmatched. CDR3: CASSLSGSANGGDTQYF. The CDR3 DNA sequence: TGTGCCAGCAGTTTAAGCGGGAGCGCGAATGGGGGAGATACGCAGTATTTT.

This clonotype has a handful of counts. CDR3 sequence reads: CASSYGSTVAYNEQFF. CDR3 DNA sequence: TGTGCCAGCAGTTACGGCTCCACGGTGGCCTACAATGAGCAGTTCTTC. The genes are TRBV6-5 and TRBJ2-1; unclear D gene. The length of the CDR3 is 16 residues. Deletions cut 2 bases from V and 2 bases from J, with 13 bases between. Germline CDR1 MNHEY, CDR2 SVGAGI.

The DNA of the CDR3 is TGTGCCAGCAGGCGGAGGGAGACCCAGTACTTC. Translation gives CASRRRETQYF. The gene calls are TRBV6-1 and TRBJ2-5, with a weak D call TRBD2 (5 bases). Trimming stripped 6 bases from V and 5 bases from J, with 7 bases between. The germline V gene encodes CDR1 MNHNS and CDR2 SASEGT. The CDR3 contains 11 residues.